Reported below is one T cell receptor (beta chain). Its antigen is still unknown. Germline CDR1 reads MDHEN; CDR2 reads SYDVKM. The CDR3 consists of 15 residues. After removal of 9 bases from V and 5 bases from J, the junction contained 16 bases not matched to a gene. These data come from a study of cytomegalovirus exposure and HLA in healthy donors. Study-level points and caveats: Trimming of TCR beta V- and J-genes showed a link, identified in a later analysis, to a missense DCLRE1C variant. Exclusion applied to some V segments, including TRBV6-2 and TRBV6-3, as they were indistinguishable.

60 Vbeta and 13 Jbeta primers were used in PCR. The repertoire was sequenced with immunoSEQ multiplex PCR; TCRdb's copy has only in-frame clones and lacks some. This sample's table reports over 150,000 clones. Sample: PBMCs. The chain combines TRBV28 with TRBJ2-7; 7 bases fit TRBD1. This TCR was sampled from a boy aged 5-17 years in good health and CMV-seronegative. The DNA of the CDR3 is TGTGCCAGTACTAAAGGGGGCTACATCAAGGACGAGCAGTACTTC. Encoded protein: CASTKGGYIKDEQYF.